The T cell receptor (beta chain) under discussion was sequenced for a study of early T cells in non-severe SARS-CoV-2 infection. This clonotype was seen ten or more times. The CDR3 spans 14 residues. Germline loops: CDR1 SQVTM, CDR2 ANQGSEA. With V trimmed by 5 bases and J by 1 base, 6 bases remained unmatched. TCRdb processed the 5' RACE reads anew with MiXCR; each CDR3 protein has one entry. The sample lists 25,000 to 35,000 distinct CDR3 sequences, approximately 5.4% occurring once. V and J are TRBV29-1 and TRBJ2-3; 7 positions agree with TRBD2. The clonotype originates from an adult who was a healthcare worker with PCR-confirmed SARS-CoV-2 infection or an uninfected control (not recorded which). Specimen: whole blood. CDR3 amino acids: CSVFWAGGTDTQYF. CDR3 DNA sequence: TGCAGCGTTTTCTGGGCGGGAGGCACAGATACGCAGTATTTT.